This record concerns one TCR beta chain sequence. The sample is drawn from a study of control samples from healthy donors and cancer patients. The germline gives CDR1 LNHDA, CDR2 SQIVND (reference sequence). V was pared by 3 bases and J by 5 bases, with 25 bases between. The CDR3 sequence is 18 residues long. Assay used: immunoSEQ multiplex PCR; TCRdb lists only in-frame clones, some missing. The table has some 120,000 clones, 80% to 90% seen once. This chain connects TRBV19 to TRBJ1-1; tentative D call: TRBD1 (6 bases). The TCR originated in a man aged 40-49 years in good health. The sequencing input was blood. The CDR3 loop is CASSIRPNRAGAWTEAFF. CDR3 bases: TGTGCCAGTAGTATTCGTCCAAATCGTGCGGGGGCTTGGACTGAAGCTTTCTTT.